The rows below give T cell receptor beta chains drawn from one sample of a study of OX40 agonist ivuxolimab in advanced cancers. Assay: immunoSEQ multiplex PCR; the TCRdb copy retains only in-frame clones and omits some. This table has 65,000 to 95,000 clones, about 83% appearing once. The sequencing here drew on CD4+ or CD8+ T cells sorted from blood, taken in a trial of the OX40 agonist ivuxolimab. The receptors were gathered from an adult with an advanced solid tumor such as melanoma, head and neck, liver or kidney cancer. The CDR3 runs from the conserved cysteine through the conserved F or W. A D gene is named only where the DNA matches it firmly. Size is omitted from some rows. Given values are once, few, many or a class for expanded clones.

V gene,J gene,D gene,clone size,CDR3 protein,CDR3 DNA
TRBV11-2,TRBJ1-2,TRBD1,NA,CASSPGQGHWDGYTF,TGTGCCAGCAGCCCTGGACAGGGCCACTGGGATGGCTACACCTTC
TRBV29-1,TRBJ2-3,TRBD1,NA,CSVEGETGGRWSSTDTQYF,TGCAGCGTTGAAGGAGAAACAGGGGGCAGGTGGAGTAGCACAGATACGCAGTATTTT
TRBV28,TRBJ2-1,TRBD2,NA,CASRVAGGEQFF,TGTGCCAGCAGAGTAGCGGGGGGGGAGCAGTTCTTC
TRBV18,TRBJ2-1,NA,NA,CASSQQYEQFF,TGTGCCAGCTCACAACAATATGAGCAGTTCTTC
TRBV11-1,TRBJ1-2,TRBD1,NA,CASSPGQGRGYTF,TGTGCCAGCAGCCCGGGACAGGGAAGGGGCTACACCTTC
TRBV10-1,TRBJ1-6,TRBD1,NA,CASPRQGDPYNSPLHF,TGCGCCAGCCCTAGACAGGGGGATCCCTATAATTCACCCCTCCACTTT
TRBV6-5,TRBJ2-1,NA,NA,CASSYSWSSYNEQFF,TGTGCCAGCAGTTACTCCTGGAGCTCCTACAATGAGCAGTTCTTC
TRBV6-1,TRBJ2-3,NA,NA,CASSRYSTDTQYF,TGTGCCAGCAGCCGCTACAGCACAGATACGCAGTATTTT
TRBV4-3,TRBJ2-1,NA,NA,CASSQVGPNEQFF,TGCGCCAGCAGCCAAGTTGGGCCCAATGAGCAGTTCTTC
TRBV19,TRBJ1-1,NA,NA,CASSPRVRDIGEAFF,TGTGCCAGTAGTCCTCGGGTCAGGGATATAGGTGAAGCTTTCTTT
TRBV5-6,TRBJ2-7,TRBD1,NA,CASSLSRDSNPYEQYF,TGTGCCAGCAGCTTATCCCGGGACAGCAACCCCTACGAGCAGTACTTC
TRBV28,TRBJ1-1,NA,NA,CASSSIAGGPEAFF,TGTGCCAGCAGTTCTATCGCGGGGGGACCTGAAGCTTTCTTT
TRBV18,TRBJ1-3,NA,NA,CASSPKQDSGNTIYF,TGTGCCAGCTCACCAAAACAGGACTCTGGAAACACCATATATTTT
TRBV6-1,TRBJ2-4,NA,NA,CASSELLAKNIQYF,TGTGCCAGCAGTGAACTCCTAGCCAAAAACATTCAGTACTTC
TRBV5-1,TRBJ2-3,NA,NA,CASNEGTSPTQYF,TGCGCCAGCAACGAAGGAACCTCTCCTACGCAGTATTTT
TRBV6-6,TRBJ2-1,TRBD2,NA,CASSSGRAAAYNEQFF,TGTGCCAGCAGTTCCGGGAGGGCCGCAGCCTACAATGAGCAGTTCTTC
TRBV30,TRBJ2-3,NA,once,CAWSNYRERGSDTQYF,TGTGCCTGGAGTAACTACAGGGAAAGGGGTTCAGATACGCAGTATTTT
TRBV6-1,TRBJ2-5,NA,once,CASSELGAGETQYF,TGTGCCAGCAGTGAACTCGGGGCAGGAGAGACCCAGTACTTC
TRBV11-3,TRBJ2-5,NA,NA,CASSPRSGPRRETQYF,TGTGCCAGCAGCCCCCGGTCGGGGCCGAGGAGGGAGACCCAGTACTTC
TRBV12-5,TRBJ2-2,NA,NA,CASGFRQNSRNTGELFF,TGTGCTAGTGGTTTCCGACAGAACTCGAGGAACACCGGGGAGCTGTTTTTT
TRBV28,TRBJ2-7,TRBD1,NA,CASSGRQGGGDEQYF,TGTGCCAGCAGCGGCAGACAGGGGGGCGGGGACGAGCAGTACTTC
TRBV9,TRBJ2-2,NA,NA,CASSVEASFTGELFF,TGTGCCAGCAGCGTAGAGGCTAGCTTTACCGGGGAGCTGTTTTTT
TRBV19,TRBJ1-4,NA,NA,CASSTTGQGLGEKLFF,TGTGCCAGTAGTACGACAGGTCAAGGGCTTGGTGAAAAACTGTTTTTT
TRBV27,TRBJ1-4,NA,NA,CASSGWGEGEKLFF,TGTGCCAGCTCCGGATGGGGGGAGGGTGAAAAACTGTTTTTT
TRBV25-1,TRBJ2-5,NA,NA,CASSERSIGGWETQYF,TGTGCCAGCAGTGAGCGCTCTATCGGGGGCTGGGAGACCCAGTACTTC
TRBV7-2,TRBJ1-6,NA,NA,CASTSRESYNSPLHF,TGTGCCAGCACCTCCAGGGAGTCCTATAATTCACCCCTCCACTTT
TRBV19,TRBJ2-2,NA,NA,CASSLGGTVNTGELFF,TGTGCCAGTAGCCTAGGCGGGACAGTTAACACCGGGGAGCTGTTTTTT
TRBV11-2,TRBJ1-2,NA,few,CASSPGYGYTF,TGTGCCAGCAGCCCAGGCTATGGCTACACCTTC
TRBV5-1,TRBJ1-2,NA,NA,CASSLGSGQDYGYTF,TGCGCCAGCAGCTTGGGATCGGGGCAGGACTATGGCTACACCTTC
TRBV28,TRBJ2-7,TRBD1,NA,CASLNGGGTGDGQYF,TGTGCCAGCCTTAACGGAGGAGGGACAGGGGACGGGCAGTACTTC
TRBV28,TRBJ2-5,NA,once,CASSFFAQGRFRETQYF,TGTGCCAGCAGTTTTTTTGCCCAGGGTCGGTTCCGGGAGACCCAGTACTTC
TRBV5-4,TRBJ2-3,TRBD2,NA,CASRTNRGGIDTQYF,TGTGCCAGCAGGACAAACCGGGGGGGGATAGATACGCAGTATTTT
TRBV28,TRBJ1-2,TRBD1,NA,CASRTDRANYGYTF,TGTGCCAGCAGGACGGACAGGGCAAACTATGGCTACACCTTC
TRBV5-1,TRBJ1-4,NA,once,CASSLSLADEKLFF,TGCGCCAGCAGCTTGAGTCTGGCGGATGAAAAACTGTTTTTT
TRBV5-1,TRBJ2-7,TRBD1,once,CASSLDGTDIYEQYF,TGCGCCAGCAGCTTGGATGGGACAGATATCTACGAGCAGTACTTC
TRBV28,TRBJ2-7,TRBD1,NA,CASTPQGLSYEQYF,TGTGCCAGCACCCCACAGGGGCTCTCCTACGAGCAGTACTTC
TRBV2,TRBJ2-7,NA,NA,CASSVTGYYEQYF,TGTGCCAGCAGCGTTACTGGATACTACGAGCAGTACTTC
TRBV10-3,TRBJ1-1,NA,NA,CAISQTVGVEAFF,TGTGCCATCAGTCAAACGGTAGGGGTTGAAGCTTTCTTT
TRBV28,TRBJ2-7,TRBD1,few,CASTATGVPYEQYF,TGTGCCAGCACTGCCACAGGGGTCCCCTACGAGCAGTACTTC
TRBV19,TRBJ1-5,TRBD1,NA,CASSMKVQGGNQPQHF,TGTGCCAGTAGTATGAAGGTACAGGGGGGCAATCAGCCCCAGCATTTT
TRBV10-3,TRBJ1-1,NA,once,CAIRGALNTEAFF,TGTGCCATAAGGGGGGCCTTGAACACTGAAGCTTTCTTT
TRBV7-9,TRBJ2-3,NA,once,CASSLGIGGTDTQYF,TGTGCCAGCAGCTTAGGTATCGGTGGTACAGATACGCAGTATTTT
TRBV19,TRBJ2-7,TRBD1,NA,CASSTGQGGYEQYF,TGTGCCAGTAGTACCGGACAGGGGGGCTACGAGCAGTACTTC
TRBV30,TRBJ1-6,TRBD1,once,CAWSVPTGVNSPLHF,TGTGCCTGGAGTGTACCCACAGGGGTGAATTCACCCCTCCACTTT
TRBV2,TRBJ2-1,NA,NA,CASSISWHEQFF,TGTGCCAGCTCCATCAGCTGGCATGAGCAGTTCTTC
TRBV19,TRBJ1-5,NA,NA,CASSIERRSNQPQHF,TGTGCCAGTAGTATTGAGCGCAGGTCCAATCAGCCCCAGCATTTT
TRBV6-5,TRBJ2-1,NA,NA,CASSYTRAPYNEQFF,TGTGCCAGCAGTTATACCAGAGCCCCATACAATGAGCAGTTCTTC
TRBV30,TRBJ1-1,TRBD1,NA,CAWSVTGGNTEAFF,TGTGCCTGGAGTGTGACAGGGGGGAACACTGAAGCTTTCTTT
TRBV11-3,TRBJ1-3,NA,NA,CASSETRNTIYF,TGTGCCAGCAGCGAGACACGAAACACCATATATTTT